This T cell receptor beta chain was sequenced for a study of cytomegalovirus exposure and HLA in healthy donors. Findings and caveats of the study: DRB1 had the most TCR associations and HLA-C the fewest, a later analysis found, with rates varying by HLA locus.

To note about this clone: Its antigen is not identified.

This PCR relied on a set of 60 Vbeta primers and 13 Jbeta primers. Repertoires were generated with immunoSEQ multiplex PCR, while TCRdb's copy carries only in-frame clones and drops some. The repertoire consists of some 130,000 clones, with around three quarters occurring once and the leading ten covering around 3.1%. Germline V gene lookup returns CDR1 SGHVS and CDR2 FQNEAQ. The V end was cut by 2 bases, the J end by 4 bases, with 11 bases between. The CDR3 runs 14 residues. The chain has TRBV7-8 and TRBJ1-1; D ambiguous. This clonotype was obtained from a middle-aged man in good health and CMV-seronegative. Sequencing was done on a sample of PBMCs. The CDR3 DNA follows: TGTGCCAGCAGCTTAACCGTTAAGAGCACTGAAGCTTTCTTT. This encodes CASSLTVKSTEAFF.